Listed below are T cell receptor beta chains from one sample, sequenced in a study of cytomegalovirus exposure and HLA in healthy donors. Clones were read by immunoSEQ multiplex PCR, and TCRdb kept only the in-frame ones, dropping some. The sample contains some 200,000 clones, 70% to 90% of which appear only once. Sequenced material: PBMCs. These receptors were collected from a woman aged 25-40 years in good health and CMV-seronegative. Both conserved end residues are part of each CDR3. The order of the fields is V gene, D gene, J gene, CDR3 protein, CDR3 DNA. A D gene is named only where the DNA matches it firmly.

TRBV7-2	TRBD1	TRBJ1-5	CASSFGTAKQPQHF	TGTGCCAGCAGCTTCGGGACAGCTAAGCAGCCCCAGCATTTT
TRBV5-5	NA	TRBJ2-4	CASSLLWEEKNIQYF	TGTGCCAGCAGCTTGTTATGGGAGGAGAAAAACATTCAGTACTTC
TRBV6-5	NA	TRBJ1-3	CASSYSERAGGNTIYF	TGTGCCAGCAGTTACTCAGAAAGGGCGGGTGGAAACACCATATATTTT
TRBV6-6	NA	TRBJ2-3	CASGQNTDTQYF	TGTGCCAGCGGGCAGAACACAGATACGCAGTATTTT
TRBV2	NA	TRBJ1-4	CASNTGLANEKLFF	TGTGCCAGCAACACAGGGTTAGCTAATGAAAAACTGTTTTTT
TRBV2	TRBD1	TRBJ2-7	CASRGQGASYEQYF	TGTGCCAGCAGAGGACAGGGGGCCTCCTACGAGCAGTACTTC
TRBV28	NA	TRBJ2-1	CASSFRTGTSYNEQFF	TGTGCCAGCAGTTTTAGAACAGGGACCTCCTACAATGAGCAGTTCTTC
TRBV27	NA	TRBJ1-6	CASSLLDFRSPLHF	TGTGCCAGCAGTTTATTGGACTTTCGATCACCCCTCCACTTT
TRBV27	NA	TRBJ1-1	CASTSRNRNTEAFF	TGTGCCAGCACGTCGAGGAATCGGAACACTGAAGCTTTCTTT
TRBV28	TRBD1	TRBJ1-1	CASSGDRLNTEAFF	TGTGCCAGCAGTGGGGACAGATTGAACACTGAAGCTTTCTTT
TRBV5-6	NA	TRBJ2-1	CASSFGGSDEQFF	TGTGCCAGCAGCTTCGGAGGGTCGGATGAGCAGTTCTTC
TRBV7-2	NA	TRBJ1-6	CASSNNNSPLHF	TGTGCCAGCAGCAATAATAATTCACCCCTCCACTTT
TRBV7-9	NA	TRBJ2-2	CASSSMSGRTGELFF	TGTGCCAGCAGCTCAATGTCGGGGAGGACCGGGGAGCTGTTTTTT